This T cell receptor (beta chain) was captured in a study of Ad26.COV2.S vaccination and SARS-CoV-2 variants. About the study: This donor came from the COV1001 trial of Ad26.COV2.S. Each vaccinee took Ad26.COV2.S intramuscularly, once or twice 56 days apart.

Measured with immunoSEQ multiplex PCR; TCRdb has only the in-frame clones, and not every one. The repertoire holds around 500,000 clones, with 70% to 90% as singletons. This CDR3 is built from 15 residues. Germline loops: CDR1 MDHEN, CDR2 SYDVKM. Trimming at V came to 6 bases and at J to 3 bases, leaving 7 bases not matched to a gene. Treatment reported: around 19 received Ad26.COV2.S at low or high dose, single or two shots; several received placebo; per-sample allocation not given. The investigators took samples on day 63 after the first vaccine or placebo injection. Cohort 1b enrolled adults aged 18-55 years in Boston. As regards this clone: What it recognizes is unknown.

Study-wide results and caveats: An underestimation of total T cell responses may have resulted from the TCR breadth and depth analyses.

The sequences come from peripheral blood, collected in a trial of Ad26.COV2.S vaccine versus placebo. The chain links TRBV28 to TRBJ2-5, with TRBD1 matching 10 bases. The sequence was obtained from a person aged 18-65 years who received the Ad26.COV2.S COVID-19 vaccine or a placebo. This CDR3 is CASSSAGTGEETQYF. DNA of the CDR3: TGTGCCAGCAGCTCTGCCGGGACAGGGGAAGAGACCCAGTACTTC.